The source of this T cell receptor (beta chain) is a study of blood T cell repertoires in COVID-19. Overall study: Collection of acute and convalescent COVID-19 samples took place in the United States, Italy and Spain. PBMCs, B-cell-depleted T cells, or T cells provided the cDNA or gDNA that made up the material.

Trimming removed 2 bases from V and 4 bases from J, with 24 bases in between. The CDR3 is made up of 18 amino acids. Germline CDR1 reads SQVTM; CDR2 reads ANQGSEA. Profiling relied on immunoSEQ multiplex PCR, and the TCRdb table lists in-frame clones only, not all of them. The sample holds 150,000 to 200,000 clones, about 88% seen once. This TCR was recovered from a woman between 18 and 30 years old who had recovered from COVID-19. Sequenced sample: PBMCs or T cells enriched from blood (not recorded which). The chain links TRBV29-1 to TRBJ2-1, with a tentative D call TRBD1 (6 bases). CDR3 nucleotides: TGCAGCGTTGAAATCGGGCAGGGGAGCCCGGGGCAATACAATGAGCAGTTCTTC. Its protein is CSVEIGQGSPGQYNEQFF.